This T cell receptor (beta chain) was profiled in a study of breast tumors, draining lymph nodes, adjacent tissues. Study-wide results and limits: Tumors had less TCR diversity than lymph nodes, more than nontumor tissue. Tumor and nontumor repertoires were significantly more similar in luminal-like than in basal-like breast cancer. The lymph node origin of tumor T cells was framed as consistent with a hypothesis, not demonstrated. Data fit most tumor T cells coming from lymph node, expanding in tumor.

Via MiXCR, TCRdb re-called the multiplex PCR reads, giving one row per CDR3 protein. The table lists approximately 190,000 distinct CDR3 sequences, approximately 31% of them singletons. The lymph nodes were axillary draining lymph nodes from breast cancer patients. This clonotype was counted at least ten times. The antigen is unknown. Germline CDR1 is SGHAT and CDR2 is FQNNGV. V was shortened by 1 base and J by 2 bases, with 6 bases between the two germline ends. This CDR3 is built from 13 residues. Material for sequencing was axillary lymph node tissue. The J gene is TRBJ2-7, the V gene TRBV11-2; D not certain. The origin of this receptor is a female donor with breast cancer. Some clones in this sample may be carry-over from other donors' samples. The CDR3 loop reads CASSLVGAYEQYF. In nucleotides, the CDR3 is TGTGCCAGCAGCTTAGTTGGGGCCTACGAGCAGTACTTC.